These 30 T cell receptor beta chains originate from one sample sequenced in a study of T cell responses to AZD1222 COVID-19 vaccine. Repertoires were generated with immunoSEQ multiplex PCR, while TCRdb's copy carries only in-frame clones and drops some. The profile shows around 150,000 clones, approximately 92% of them singletons. The sample here was peripheral blood, taken 28 days after the second AZD1222 dose. These TCRs come from an adult who received the AZD1222 COVID-19 vaccine.

The rearrangement uses TRBV6-5 and TRBJ2-7; 9 nucleotides align to TRBD1. Per the germline V gene, CDR1 is MNHEY and CDR2 is SVGAGI. The CDR3 covers 13 residues. Germline trimming cut 8 bases from V and 5 bases from J; bases unmatched to any gene: 7. The chain's CDR3 is CASGYRGLHEQYF. In DNA form, the CDR3 reads TGTGCCAGCGGATACAGGGGGCTCCACGAGCAGTACTTC.

DNA of the CDR3: TGCGCCAGCAGCCCGGGGACGCCCGCGAACACCGGGGAGCTGTTTTTT. Protein sequence: CASSPGTPANTGELFF. The rearrangement links TRBV5-1 to TRBJ2-2; D tentatively reads TRBD1 or TRBD2 (5 bases each). The ends were cut back, 4 bases at V and 0 bases at J, with 13 bases in the middle. Germline V CDR1 and CDR2: SGHRS, YFSETQ. The CDR3 has 16 residues.

The chain joins TRBV3-1 (or the pseudogene TRBV3-2) to TRBJ1-5; possible D gene TRBD1, 5 bases. The germline gives CDR1 LGHDT, CDR2 YNNKEL (reference sequence). The CDR3 totals 14 residues. Deletions cut 4 bases from V and 6 bases from J, with 13 bases between. The CDR3 region is CASSLGGGIQPQHF. CDR3 sequence (DNA): TGTGCCAGCAGCCTGGGGGGAGGGATTCAGCCCCAGCATTTT.

This chain joins TRBV30 and TRBJ1-1; 7 bases align to TRBD1. This CDR3 has 14 amino acids. Germline V gene data show CDR1 as GTSNPN and CDR2 as SVGIG (reference sequence). V lost 3 bases and J lost 4; bases outside the gene matches: 8. The CDR3 nucleotides read TGTGCCTGGAGCGCCCAGGGGGGGCTCACTGAAGCTTTCTTT. This gives the protein CAWSAQGGLTEAFF.

The gene calls are TRBV20-1 and TRBJ1-2; 8 bases align to TRBD1. Germline trimming cut 3 bases from V and 8 bases from J; bases unmatched to any gene: 11. Germline V gene sequence: CDR1 DFQATT, CDR2 SNEGSKA (reference sequence). CDR3 size: 14 residues. CDR3 in amino acids: CSASNPGGAGGYTF. For the CDR3, the DNA is TGCAGTGCTAGTAACCCAGGGGGCGCGGGAGGCTACACCTTC.

V and J are TRBV9 and TRBJ1-3; maybe TRBD1 (5 bases). The CDR3 contains 14 residues. Germline CDR1 SGDLS, CDR2 YYNGEE. V was shortened by 1 base and J by 2 bases, with 7 bases between the two germline ends. CDR3 loop: CASSVQGAGNTIYF. The CDR3 nucleotides are TGTGCCAGCAGCGTACAGGGAGCTGGAAACACCATATATTTT. The entire variable domain, with the rest obtained from reference TRBV9 and TRBJ1-3, is as follows: DSGVTQTPKHLITATGQRVTLRCSPRSGDLSVYWYQQSLDQGLQFLIQYYNGEERAKGNILERFSAQQFPDLHSELNLSSLELGDSALYFCASSVQGAGNTIYFGEGSWLTVV.

The chain recombines TRBV5-1 with TRBJ2-5; D is tentatively TRBD1 or TRBD2 (5 bases each). Germline V gives CDR1 SGHRS, CDR2 YFSETQ. The CDR3 totals 15 residues. V lost 4 bases, J lost 9 bases, and 22 bases lay in between. This CDR3 is CASSASRDLLGAQYF. The DNA of the CDR3 is TGCGCCAGCAGCGCGTCCCGGGACCTACTTGGGGCCCAGTACTTC.

This rearrangement joins TRBV2 to TRBJ2-1; 10 bases align to TRBD2. The CDR3 runs 18 residues. Trimming removed 5 bases from V and 1 base from J; junction bases left unmatched: 11. Per germline, CDR1 SNHLY and CDR2 FYNNEI. CDR3 loop: CASSLGRRTSGSYNEQFF. The DNA for the CDR3 is TGTGCCAGCAGTCTAGGTAGACGGACTAGCGGTTCCTACAATGAGCAGTTCTTC.

V usage is TRBV9 and J usage is TRBJ1-6, with D uncertain. Germline CDR1 and CDR2: SGDLS and YYNGEE. V dropped 4 bases and J dropped 0 bases, with 11 bases sitting between them. The CDR3 contains 16 residues. CDR3 in DNA: TGTGCCAGCAGCCCCTTTGGGAGCTCCTATAATTCACCCCTCCACTTT. Its protein is CASSPFGSSYNSPLHF. Complete variable domain (other parts from reference TRBV9 and TRBJ1-6): DSGVTQTPKHLITATGQRVTLRCSPRSGDLSVYWYQQSLDQGLQFLIQYYNGEERAKGNILERFSAQQFPDLHSELNLSSLELGDSALYFCASSPFGSSYNSPLHFGNGTRLTVT.

J is TRBJ1-2 and V is TRBV19; 7 positions agree with TRBD1. With 3 bases clipped from V and 14 bases from J, the junction kept 15 bases outside the gene matches. There are 14 residues in the CDR3. Germline-derived CDR1 and CDR2 are LNHDA and SQIVND (reference sequence). CDR3 sequence reads: CASSIPTGTEKLTF. CDR3 DNA sequence: TGTGCCAGTAGTATCCCCACCGGGACAGAAAAACTTACCTTC. Using reference TRBV19 and TRBJ1-2 for the parts outside the CDR3, the full variable domain is DGGITQSPKYLFRKEGQNVTLSCEQNLNHDAMYWYRQDPGQGLRLIYYSQIVNDFQKGDIAEGYSVSREKKESFPLTVTSAQKNPTAFYLCASSIPTGTEKLTFGSGTRLTVV.

J is TRBJ2-7 and V is TRBV2; D may be TRBD1 or TRBD2 (5 bases each). The CDR3 length is 13 residues. Trimming shortened V by 9 bases and J by 3 bases, and 15 bases separated the two germline ends. Germline CDR1 reads SNHLY; CDR2 reads FYNNEI. CDR3 sequence: CASHRDGIYEQYF. The CDR3 nucleotides read TGTGCCAGTCACCGGGACGGAATCTACGAGCAGTACTTC.

V usage is TRBV6-1 and J usage is TRBJ2-7; D gene ambiguous. V lost 1 base to trimming and J lost 1 base, with 8 bases between them. The CDR3 spans 14 residues. Germline CDR1 and CDR2: MNHNS and SASEGT. The CDR3 spells CASSEVASSYEQYF. The CDR3 DNA is TGTGCCAGCAGTGAAGTGGCCAGTTCCTACGAGCAGTACTTC.

This chain joins TRBV3-1 (or the pseudogene TRBV3-2) and TRBJ1-6; 10 nucleotides match TRBD1. This CDR3 spans 14 amino acids. The germline gives CDR1 LGHDT, CDR2 YNNKEL (reference sequence). The ends lost 6 bases at V and 7 bases at J; junction bases unmatched: 3. The CDR3 nucleotides are TGTGCCAGCAGTCGGACAGGGGGAAATTCACCCCTCCACTTT. Translated, it gives CASSRTGGNSPLHF.

The V and J genes are TRBV5-1 and TRBJ2-7; 10 bases line up with TRBD2. The J segment lost 4 bases and the V segment lost 4 bases, leaving 8 bases of the junction unmatched. Germline-derived CDR1 and CDR2 are SGHRS and YFSETQ. The CDR3 runs 15 residues. Here the CDR3 reads CASSARLAGDYEQYF. The CDR3 coding sequence is TGCGCCAGCAGCGCCAGGCTAGCGGGAGATTACGAGCAGTACTTC.

V gene TRBV3-1 (or the pseudogene TRBV3-2) combines with J gene TRBJ2-7, with 10 nucleotides matching TRBD2. CDR1 is LGHDT and CDR2 is YNNKEL in the germline V gene (reference sequence). V lost 1 base to trimming and J lost 3 bases; unmatched junction nucleotides: 6. The CDR3 contains 16 residues. CDR3 loop: CASSQGASGSDYEQYF. In nucleotides, the CDR3 is TGTGCCAGCAGCCAAGGCGCTAGCGGGAGCGACTACGAGCAGTACTTC.

The rearrangement uses TRBV3-1 (or the pseudogene TRBV3-2) and TRBJ2-7, with D perhaps TRBD1 (6 bases). Germline loops: CDR1 LGHDT, CDR2 YNNKEL (reference sequence). The V end lost 0 bases, the J end lost 3 bases, and 12 bases lay between the germline ends. The CDR3 contains 15 residues. This CDR3 reads CASSQEGASVYEQYF. The CDR3 DNA reads TGTGCCAGCAGCCAAGAGGGGGCGTCGGTCTACGAGCAGTACTTC.

J is TRBJ2-7 and V is TRBV14; D remains ambiguous. From germline, CDR1 is SGHDN and CDR2 FVKESK. This CDR3 is 14 amino acids long. The V and J ends lost 0 bases and 6 bases respectively, with 12 bases between them. The CDR3 DNA reads as TGTGCCAGCAGCCAAGATTGGCAAGGGTTCGAGCAGTACTTC. Protein: CASSQDWQGFEQYF.

In this sample, this clone turned up a few times. The CDR3 here is CASSFGTATNYGYTF. CDR3 in DNA: TGTGCCAGCAGTTTCGGGACAGCAACTAACTATGGCTACACCTTC. The chain couples TRBV28 to TRBJ1-2, with 7 bases aligning to TRBD1. Germline-derived CDR1 and CDR2 are MDHEN and SYDVKM. The CDR3 sequence is 15 residues long. Losses at the gene ends were 3 bases for V and 0 bases for J; bases not matched to a gene: 4.

The chain is built from TRBV2 and TRBJ2-1, with 11 bases lining up with TRBD2. The trim removed 6 bases at V and 3 bases at J, leaving 7 bases unmatched. The CDR3 has 16 amino acids. CDR1 and CDR2 from the germline V gene are SNHLY and FYNNEI. The CDR3 here is CASRARGLADYNEQFF. For the CDR3, the DNA is TGTGCCAGCAGGGCGCGGGGACTAGCGGACTACAATGAGCAGTTCTTC.

The V call is TRBV9, the J call TRBJ2-7; perhaps D is TRBD1 or TRBD2 (5 bases each). V lost 3 bases, J lost 5 bases, and 15 bases lay in between. The CDR3 length is 14 residues. The V gene's germline CDR1 is SGDLS and CDR2 YYNGEE. CDR3 sequence (DNA): TGTGCCAGCAGCGGGCCTGAGGGGTCCCACGAGCAGTACTTC. Amino acids: CASSGPEGSHEQYF.

This clone came up a few times. The chain carries TRBV27 and TRBJ1-4; a possible D gene is TRBD1 (5 bases). V lost 6 bases, J lost 0 bases, and 14 bases lay in between. Germline values: CDR1 MNHEY, CDR2 SMNVEV (reference sequence). The CDR3 runs to 16 residues. CDR3 nucleotides: TGTGCCAGCAGCCAGTGGGGGTTGGCAACTAATGAAAAACTGTTTTTT. Its translation: CASSQWGLATNEKLFF. Using reference TRBV27 and TRBJ1-4 for the parts outside the CDR3, the full variable domain is EAQVTQNPRYLITVTGKKLTVTCSQNMNHEYMSWYRQDPGLGLRQIYYSMNVEVTDKGDVPEGYKVSRKEKRNFPLILESPSPNQTSLYFCASSQWGLATNEKLFFGSGTQLSVL.

This sequence joins TRBV3-1 (or the pseudogene TRBV3-2) and TRBJ1-1; D unresolved. This CDR3 is 13 amino acids long. Germline CDR1 is LGHDT and CDR2 is YNNKEL (reference sequence). Trimming stripped 7 bases from V and 0 bases from J, with 9 bases between. The CDR3 bases are TGTGCCAGCACCGCGACGGTGAACACTGAAGCTTTCTTT. As protein: CASTATVNTEAFF.

This sequence joins TRBV4-3 and TRBJ1-6; D remains unclear. The germline CDR1 and CDR2 sequences are LGHNA and YSLEER. The CDR3 extends over 16 amino acids. The V end was cut by 1 base, the J end by 7 bases, with 14 bases between. CDR3 DNA sequence: TGCGCCAGCAGCCAAGCGACCGATCCTCGAAATTCACCCCTCCACTTT. This gives the protein CASSQATDPRNSPLHF.

The gene calls are TRBV9 and TRBJ2-1, with D unresolved. V was shortened by 0 bases and J by 9 bases, with 10 bases between the two germline ends. The CDR3 runs to 13 residues. The germline V gene encodes CDR1 SGDLS and CDR2 YYNGEE. CDR3 in DNA: TGTGCCAGCAGCGTAGGTGAAATTCGTGAGCAGTTCTTC. Its protein is CASSVGEIREQFF. Full variable domain (remainder filled in from reference TRBV9 and TRBJ2-1): DSGVTQTPKHLITATGQRVTLRCSPRSGDLSVYWYQQSLDQGLQFLIQYYNGEERAKGNILERFSAQQFPDLHSELNLSSLELGDSALYFCASSVGEIREQFFGPGTRLTVL.

The J gene is TRBJ1-2, the V gene TRBV5-5, with TRBD1 matching 8 bases. This CDR3 is built from 17 residues. The V segment lost 0 bases and the J segment 7 bases; nucleotides outside the gene matches: 14. Germline V CDR1 and CDR2: SGHKS, YYEKEE (reference sequence). CDR3 sequence: CASSLAPRTGIGGGYTF. The CDR3 DNA is TGTGCCAGCAGCTTGGCTCCCCGGACAGGGATCGGGGGTGGCTACACCTTC.

This chain uses TRBV20-1 with TRBJ2-3; the D call may be TRBD1 or TRBD2 (6 bases each). The CDR3 length is 14 residues. Germline CDR1 reads DFQATT; CDR2 reads SNEGSKA (reference sequence). The V end was cut by 3 bases, the J end by 2 bases, with 12 bases between. Here the CDR3 DNA reads TGCAGTGCTAGTTCCGGGGGCAACACAGATACGCAGTATTTT. Protein sequence: CSASSGGNTDTQYF.

The CDR3 is CASSGTSGGYNEQFF. The CDR3 bases are TGTGCCAGCAGCGGGACTAGCGGGGGGTACAATGAGCAGTTCTTC. The chain recombines TRBV7-9 with TRBJ2-1; 15 bases map to TRBD2. CDR3 size: 15 residues. Germline CDR1 and CDR2: SEHNR and FQNEAQ (reference sequence). V lost 5 bases to trimming and J lost 4 bases; unmatched junction nucleotides: 0.

This sequence joins TRBV13 and TRBJ1-1; 8 bases fit TRBD1. This CDR3 has 16 residues. Per the germline V gene, CDR1 is PRHDT and CDR2 is FYEKMQ (reference sequence). V lost 1 base to trimming and J lost 3 bases; unmatched junction nucleotides: 7. CDR3 region: CASSLAGRGRDTEAFF. DNA of the CDR3: TGTGCCAGCAGCTTAGCCGGCAGGGGGCGCGACACTGAAGCTTTCTTT. The entire variable domain, with the rest obtained from reference TRBV13 and TRBJ1-1, is as follows: AAGVIQSPRHLIKEKRETATLKCYPIPRHDTVYWYQQGPGQDPQFLISFYEKMQSDKGSIPDRFSAQQFSDYHSELNMSSLELGDSALYFCASSLAGRGRDTEAFFGQGTRLTVV.

The chain combines TRBV11-3 with TRBJ1-6; unclear D gene. The CDR3 loop spans 13 amino acids. V was trimmed by 4 bases and J by 7 bases, leaving 8 bases between them. Germline V gives CDR1 SGHNT, CDR2 YENEEA. CDR3 residues: CASSSHNNSPLHF. DNA of the CDR3: TGTGCCAGCAGCTCACATAACAATTCACCCCTCCACTTT.

The V call is TRBV5-8, the J call TRBJ2-3, with a possible D match to TRBD2 (5 bases). Trimming stripped 4 bases from V and 2 bases from J, with 17 bases between. CDR3 size: 16 residues. From germline, CDR1 is SGHTS and CDR2 YDEGEE. The CDR3 nucleotides read TGTGCCAGCAGCCTGATGTGGGAGTTAAACACAGATACGCAGTATTTT. The encoded protein is CASSLMWELNTDTQYF.